These T cell receptor beta chains were read from a single sample in a study of T cell responses to AZD1222 COVID-19 vaccine. The table came from immunoSEQ multiplex PCR; TCRdb's copy has only in-frame clones and leaves some out. Here the sample spans fewer than 120,000 clones, about nine tenths being singletons. The material was peripheral blood, obtained on day 0 of AZD1222 vaccination. The origin of the receptors is an adult in good health. Both conserved end residues are part of each CDR3. A D gene is named only where the DNA matches it firmly. Expanded clones are given a class, and other clones once, few, many or no size at all.

D	V	size	J	CDR3	DNA
.	TRBV30	once	TRBJ2-7	CAWTTRGRINGQLGQYF	TGTGCCTGGACCACCCGCGGCAGAATTAATGGGCAACTCGGGCAGTACTTC
TRBD1	TRBV5-1	.	TRBJ2-7	CASSLDGQGDYEQYF	TGCGCCAGCAGCTTGGACGGACAGGGGGACTACGAGCAGTACTTC
TRBD1	TRBV19	.	TRBJ2-1	CASSAGQGFHEQFF	TGTGCCAGTAGTGCCGGACAGGGTTTCCATGAGCAGTTCTTC
.	TRBV2	.	TRBJ2-1	CASSSNEQFF	TGTGCCAGCAGTAGTAATGAGCAGTTCTTC
.	TRBV6-5	.	TRBJ2-7	CASSAMHRSSYEQYF	TGTGCCAGCAGCGCAATGCATCGGAGCTCCTACGAGCAGTACTTC
.	TRBV10-2	once	TRBJ2-1	CALRGAYNEQFF	TGCGCCCTAAGAGGAGCTTACAATGAGCAGTTCTTC
.	TRBV5-1	once	TRBJ1-1	CASSPIQGNTEAFF	TGCGCCAGCAGCCCGATCCAGGGAAACACTGAAGCTTTCTTT
.	TRBV10-3	.	TRBJ1-2	CAISQTAEGYGYTF	TGTGCCATCAGTCAGACAGCGGAGGGCTATGGCTACACCTTC
TRBD1	TRBV24-1	.	TRBJ1-5	CATSDGTGLGNQPQHF	TGTGCCACCAGTGATGGGACAGGGCTGGGCAATCAGCCCCAGCATTTT
TRBD1	TRBV6-1	.	TRBJ2-7	CASSDGTAYEQYF	TGTGCCAGCAGTGATGGGACAGCCTACGAGCAGTACTTC
.	TRBV3-1/TRBV3-2	.	TRBJ1-2	CASSPRANYGYTF	TGTGCCAGCAGCCCTCGAGCTAACTATGGCTACACCTTC
TRBD1	TRBV19	.	TRBJ1-5	CASSTHSKGAGQVVLGHQPQHF	TGTGCCAGTAGTACCCATTCGAAGGGGGCAGGGCAGGTAGTGCTGGGGCATCAGCCCCAGCATTTT
.	TRBV6-5	once	TRBJ1-6	CASRVRGKEDSPLHF	TGTGCCAGCCGGGTACGGGGAAAGGAAGATTCACCCCTCCACTTT
.	TRBV27	.	TRBJ2-3	CASRTAADTQYF	TGTGCCAGCAGGACCGCAGCAGATACGCAGTATTTT
.	TRBV14	.	TRBJ1-2	CASSLGTVKSYGYTF	TGTGCCAGCAGCCTTGGGACCGTCAAGAGCTATGGCTACACCTTC
.	TRBV5-8	.	TRBJ2-7	CASSRQASYEQYF	TGTGCCAGCAGCCGACAGGCCTCCTACGAGCAGTACTTC
TRBD1	TRBV6-5	.	TRBJ2-2	CAGGQGANTGELFF	TGTGCCGGCGGACAGGGGGCGAACACCGGGGAGCTGTTTTTT
TRBD1	TRBV7-6	.	TRBJ2-2	CASSPGQVNTGELFF	TGTGCCAGCAGCCCTGGACAGGTCAACACCGGGGAGCTGTTTTTT
.	TRBV4-1	.	TRBJ1-4	CASSQDQVLINEKLFF	TGCGCCAGCAGCCAAGATCAGGTCCTGATCAATGAAAAACTGTTTTTT
TRBD1	TRBV4-1	.	TRBJ1-2	CASSHDRVNYGYTF	TGCGCCAGCAGCCACGACAGGGTTAACTATGGCTACACCTTC
.	TRBV6-5	.	TRBJ1-1	CASSYDRGTEAFF	TGTGCCAGCAGTTACGATAGGGGCACTGAAGCTTTCTTT
TRBD2	TRBV9	.	TRBJ2-1	CASSVAASGGYNEQFF	TGTGCCAGCAGCGTAGCGGCTAGCGGGGGGTACAATGAGCAGTTCTTC
TRBD2	TRBV25-1	.	TRBJ2-1	CASSGAGGGREQFF	TGTGCCAGCAGTGGAGCAGGTGGCGGGAGGGAGCAGTTCTTC
.	TRBV7-8	.	TRBJ1-1	CASRWGFGNTEAFF	TGTGCCAGCAGATGGGGGTTCGGGAACACTGAAGCTTTCTTT
.	TRBV5-1	.	TRBJ1-1	CASREGRFNTEAFF	TGCGCCAGCAGGGAAGGACGATTTAACACTGAAGCTTTCTTT
.	TRBV24-1	.	TRBJ1-2	CATSDPNRKPLGYTF	TGTGCCACCAGTGACCCGAACCGGAAGCCTCTTGGCTACACCTTC
.	TRBV5-1	.	TRBJ2-7	CASSLRQDYEQYF	TGCGCCAGCAGCTTGAGACAGGACTACGAGCAGTACTTC
TRBD1	TRBV5-1	few	TRBJ2-3	CASSYGTAADTQYF	TGCGCCAGCAGCTACGGGACAGCGGCAGATACGCAGTATTTT
.	TRBV5-1	.	TRBJ1-2	CASSLGGANYGYTF	TGCGCCAGCAGCTTGGGAGGGGCTAACTATGGCTACACCTTC
.	TRBV25-1	.	TRBJ1-1	CASSAPGGRNTEAFF	TGTGCCAGCAGTGCCCCCGGGGGTCGGAACACTGAAGCTTTCTTT
TRBD1	TRBV7-9	.	TRBJ2-7	CASSSPPPGTGSYEQYF	TGTGCCAGCAGCTCCCCCCCTCCCGGGACAGGCTCCTACGAGCAGTACTTC
.	TRBV7-9	.	TRBJ1-5	CASSSLGGLADSNQPQHF	TGTGCCAGCAGCTCCTTGGGGGGTTTAGCAGATAGCAATCAGCCCCAGCATTTT